This T cell receptor beta chain was captured by sequencing in a study of T cells in Graves' hyperthyroidism and ophthalmopathy. Study results and caveats: Most thyroid clonotypes expanded above 0.001 were also detected in blood.

Germline CDR1 reads GTSNPN; CDR2 reads SVGIG (reference sequence). The CDR3 consists of 11 residues. Trimming stripped 3 bases from V and 6 bases from J, with 9 bases between. This clonotype has more than one count but fewer than ten. No antigen is known for it. Amplified TCR beta CDR3 regions derived from RNA transcripts. In the first-round RT-PCR of the TCR CDR3, the HTBI primer set was used. One entry per CDR3 protein results from TCRdb running MiXCR on the multiplex PCR reads. The sample lists 300,000 to 400,000 distinct CDR3 sequences; 13% were seen once. Sequencing was done on a sample of blood. The rearrangement links TRBV30 to TRBJ2-7; possibly TRBD2 for D (7 bases). This TCR was sampled from a young woman with Graves' hyperthyroidism. CDR3 loop: CAWRGGGEQYF. The DNA for the CDR3 is TGTGCCTGGAGAGGGGGGGGCGAGCAGTACTTC.